Given below is one T cell receptor beta chain in context. It has no known antigen specificity. No quality values exist for individual bases; no much larger clone is one base distant. The sample has other DNA sequences that encode this CDR3 too. This specimen comes from a study of shared clonotypes between healthy human individuals (dated by TCRdb to about 2020). Regarding the complete study: The cohort included a few men and a couple of women between 18 and 49 years of age. Libraries were prepared and TCR repertoires were sequenced by different laboratories using diverse techniques, in order to increase sequencing depth and limit assay-specific biases. The study deeply sequenced blood TCR repertoires of several healthy adults to estimate repertoire size and the extent of clonotype sharing between individuals. For each donor, CD4 naive and CD4 memory were each run on three plates, CD8 naive on two plates, and CD8 memory on one plate. Each donor's leukapheresis produced roughly between roughly 0.85 and 10 billion PBMCs. Paper-wide results and their limitations: Even with the large sequencing depth, rarefaction of the sorted-subset datasets indicated that sequencing was incomplete. Estimated clonotype richness was generally larger for naive than for memory subsets. When four donors were compared, the shared fraction of clonotypes was around 5% for naive CD4, around 4% for naive CD8, 2% to 2.5% for memory CD4, and roughly 0.4% for memory CD8. The small number of donors limited the genetic and exposure-history diversity represented. Only blood was sampled, and tissue TCR repertoires likely differ from those in blood. Higher generation probabilities were observed for clonotypes shared by all four sorted-subset donors than for non-shared clonotypes. Based on pairwise subsampling, the degree of clonotype sharing among donors was expected to be affected by sequencing depth.

The junction shows trimming of 4 bases on V and 4 bases on J, plus 5 bases between the germline ends. Taken from cysteine to phenylalanine, the CDR3 has 11 residues. Here the CDR3 DNA is all that survives: 33 bases in frame from base 1. For CDR1 and CDR2, the germline V gene lists SGHDN and FVKESK. Using the deep immunoSEQ assay, multiplex PCR amplified TCR CDR3 regions from genomic DNA. Extracted genomic DNA from each cell subset was spread evenly across all wells of several immunoSEQ 96-well plates, with each plate serving as a replicate. Each replicate PCR for sorted subsets received about 200 ng genomic DNA, equal to tens of thousands of T cell genomes. Purified libraries were quantified with a Qubit 3.0 fluorometer, sized on a Bioanalyzer 2100, and re-quantified with the KAPA Library Quantification kit. A separate single-read 150-cycle Illumina NextSeq 550 flow cell was used to sequence each immunoSEQ 96-well plate. From the authors' description of their analysis: Because only junctional sequences without quality scores were contained in the immunoSEQ output, filtering matching that applied to full-length reads could not be performed. To assign V/J genes and CDR3, sequences were annotated against IMGT germline references using PyIR, a Python wrapper for IgBLAST v1.9. Any read was removed if the V/J assignment was weak (E-value above 1e-6), the CDR3 was missing, or the read contained stop codons, out-of-frame junctions, or ambiguous translated residues. V3J clonotypes were defined as sequences sharing an identical inferred V gene, J gene, and CDR3 amino acid sequence. The percentage overlap between two repertoires was calculated by dividing the number of shared unique clonotypes by the size of the smaller repertoire. RTK rarefaction, the Chao1 estimator, and Recon v2.1 estimates of unobserved clonotypes were used to assess repertoire richness. Generation probabilities were computed with OLGA for all TCRbeta clonotypes obtained by the gDNA method from a handful of donors. Sourced from immuneACCESS, this table was stored by TCRdb with only in-frame sequences that have V and J called. A share of the clones is absent; for the studies checked, an unresolved V gene accounts for under half, and the remainder has no known explanation. Clone size and the V and J calls come from that table; the DNA yielded D and trimming. This sample is represented by roughly 2.5 million clones; approximately 94% of them were singletons. In total, the top ten clones hold about 0.13% of the sample.

Healthy HIV-negative adults with no recently reported acute infections or vaccinations were included as donors. Every donor was a Caucasian adult living in Nashville, Tennessee, USA. Magnetic negative selection was used to enrich CD4+ T cells, after which naive cells were positively selected on CD45RA and the negative fraction became the memory subset. After blood collection by leukapheresis, PBMCs were isolated using Ficoll-Histopaque density gradient centrifugation and then cryopreserved in the vapor phase of liquid nitrogen. Analytical flow cytometry was used to check the purity and quantity of each magnetically sorted T cell population. Genomic DNA was isolated from every sorted fraction and measured by UV absorbance on a Nanodrop 2000c.

The source material was naive CD4+ T cells sorted from blood. The sample's cell subset or site label, decoded: CD45RA+ positively selected. The chain employs TRBV14 and TRBJ2-7; the D gene cannot be resolved reliably. This TCR was recovered from a man between 18 and 29 years old in good health. CDR3 sequence: CASSLTYEQYF. The sequence in DNA is TGTGCCAGCAGCCTGACTTACGAGCAGTACTTC. Outside the CDR3, residues come from the reference TRBV14 and TRBJ2-7 proteins, so the full variable domain is: EAGVTQFPSHSVIEKGQTVTLRCDPISGHDNLYWYRRVMGKEIKFLLHFVKESKQDESGMPNNRFLAERTGGTYSTLKVQPAELEDSGVYFCASSLTYEQYFGPGTRLTVT.